The 30 T cell receptor beta chains below were found in one sample sequenced in a study of CD8+ T cells in alopecia areata. RNA was extracted and reverse transcribed into cDNA as the sequencing template. Using immunoSEQ multiplex PCR, the repertoire was profiled, and TCRdb retains in-frame clones only, with some absent. Among 200,000 or so clones listed, roughly 64% were seen once. Treatment given: oral pan-JAK inhibitor, 5-10 mg twice daily. Sequencing was performed on CD4+ T cells sorted from blood, taken at week 24, from a patient treated with tofacitinib. The receptors stem from a human donor with alopecia areata.

The rearrangement links TRBV29-1 to TRBJ2-7; the match to TRBD1 covers 10 bases. Unmatched junction bases numbered 7, after V lost 8 bases and J lost 3 bases. The germline gives CDR1 SQVTM, CDR2 ANQGSEA. The CDR3 is 13 amino acids. CDR3 in amino acids: CSIDRGPGYEQYF. CDR3 sequence (DNA): TGCAGCATCGACAGGGGGCCAGGCTACGAGCAGTACTTC.

The rearrangement uses TRBV7-2 and TRBJ1-5; a weak D match, TRBD1 (6 bases). The V gene lost 2 bases and the J gene lost 1 base, with 12 bases spanning the gap. Germline V gives CDR1 SGHTA, CDR2 FQGNSA. The CDR3 is 16 amino acids. CDR3 in amino acids: CASSLWGAGSNQPQHF. The CDR3, as DNA: TGTGCCAGCAGCTTATGGGGGGCGGGAAGCAATCAGCCCCAGCATTTT.

By sample share, this clone is medium-sized (0.01 to 0.1%). V is TRBV7-9 and J is TRBJ1-1; D is perhaps TRBD1 (5 bases). The V gene's germline CDR1 is SEHNR and CDR2 FQNEAQ (reference sequence). CDR3 length: 11 residues. Trimming stripped 1 base from V and 8 bases from J, with 5 bases between. This CDR3 is CASSLEGEAFF. CDR3 sequence (DNA): TGTGCCAGCAGCTTAGAGGGGGAAGCTTTCTTT.

This chain links TRBV15 with TRBJ2-3; 8 positions agree with TRBD2. J was trimmed by 4 bases and V by 3 bases; bases with no gene match: 9. The germline V gene encodes CDR1 LNHNV and CDR2 YYDKDF (reference sequence). This CDR3 is 16 amino acids long. CDR3: CATSRGTGGHSDTQYF. In nucleotides, the CDR3 is TGTGCCACCAGCAGGGGTACGGGGGGGCATTCAGATACGCAGTATTTT.

The chain has TRBV6-5 and TRBJ2-7; the match to TRBD1 covers 9 bases. From germline, CDR1 is MNHEY and CDR2 SVGAGI. This CDR3 spans 13 amino acids. V lost 6 bases, J lost 2 bases, and 2 bases stayed unmatched. The CDR3 loop is CASRRQGAYEQYF. The CDR3 bases are TGTGCCAGCAGAAGACAGGGGGCCTACGAGCAGTACTTC.

The gene calls are TRBV29-1 and TRBJ1-2; the D gene is possibly TRBD1 (5 bases). The CDR3 contains 12 residues. V lost 7 bases, J lost 7 bases, and 16 bases lay in between. Germline CDR1 reads SQVTM; CDR2 reads ANQGSEA. CDR3 region: CSGGGEEGGYTF. Written as DNA, the CDR3 is TGCAGCGGTGGAGGGGAGGAAGGTGGCTACACCTTC.

This sequence joins TRBV2 and TRBJ1-6; D gene unclear. The ends were cut back, 8 bases at V and 2 bases at J, with 10 bases in the middle. CDR1 SNHLY and CDR2 FYNNEI come from the germline V gene. CDR3 length: 14 amino acids. CDR3 sequence: CASGAQTYNSPLHF. The CDR3 region has the DNA TGTGCCAGCGGAGCCCAGACCTATAATTCACCCCTCCACTTT.

The count of this clone is one. The V gene is TRBV30, the J gene TRBJ2-7, with D perhaps matching TRBD2 (6 bases). Per germline, CDR1 GTSNPN and CDR2 SVGIG (reference sequence). The V end lost 7 bases, the J end lost 1 base, and 8 bases lay between the germline ends. The CDR3 is 11 amino acids. The CDR3 here is CASGGSYEQYF. CDR3 DNA sequence: TGTGCCTCCGGGGGTTCCTACGAGCAGTACTTC.

The CDR3: CASSQDRWETQYF. The CDR3 region has the DNA TGCGCCAGCAGCCAAGATCGGTGGGAGACCCAGTACTTC. The V gene is TRBV4-1, the J gene TRBJ2-5; D is unresolved. V lost 0 bases to trimming and J lost 5 bases, with 7 bases between them. Germline CDR1 and CDR2: MGHRA and YSYEKL. This CDR3 contains 13 residues.

This clone was found a few times. The chain joins TRBV5-1 to TRBJ2-3, with 10 bases fitting TRBD1. This CDR3 has 16 amino acids. The germline gives CDR1 SGHRS, CDR2 YFSETQ. The V segment lost 0 bases and the J segment 4 bases; nucleotides outside the gene matches: 5. The CDR3 DNA reads TGCGCCAGCAGCTTGGAAGGGACAGGGGTTGCAGATACGCAGTATTTT. It is translated as CASSLEGTGVADTQYF.

The gene calls are TRBV4-2 and TRBJ1-2; 8 nucleotides align to TRBD1. Germline V gene lookup returns CDR1 LGHNA and CDR2 YNFKEQ. V dropped 4 bases and J dropped 5; count of bases not matched to a gene: 12. The CDR3 is 16 amino acids. CDR3 in amino acids: CASSLTGAGSGYGYTF. The CDR3 DNA follows: TGTGCCAGCAGCCTGACAGGGGCTGGTAGTGGATATGGCTACACCTTC.

The genes are TRBV29-1 and TRBJ2-5; TRBD1 or TRBD2 may be the D gene (5 bases each). V lost 4 bases and J 5 bases, leaving 11 bases between the germline ends. Germline V gene data show CDR1 as SQVTM and CDR2 as ANQGSEA. The CDR3 length is 12 residues. CDR3 DNA: TGCAGCGTTGGAGGGGACGCGGAGACCCAGTACTTC. Translation: CSVGGDAETQYF.

This clone was recorded a few times. Other nucleotide sequences from this sample produce the same CDR3. V is TRBV27 and J is TRBJ1-1; D remains ambiguous. V shed 3 bases and J shed 1 base, with 9 bases lying between them. Germline loops: CDR1 MNHEY, CDR2 SMNVEV (reference sequence). The CDR3 runs to 14 residues. CDR3 region: CASSLAGENTEAFF. The CDR3, as DNA: TGTGCCAGCAGTTTGGCAGGAGAGAACACTGAAGCTTTCTTT.

The V call is TRBV28, the J call TRBJ2-3, with 8 bases that match TRBD2. After removal of 2 bases from V and 0 bases from J, the junction contained 1 base not matched to a gene. This CDR3 comprises 15 residues. The germline V gene has CDR1 MDHEN and CDR2 SYDVKM. The CDR3: CASSLGGRSTDTQYF. CDR3 DNA sequence: TGTGCCAGCAGTTTAGGCGGGAGGAGCACAGATACGCAGTATTTT.

This clone was observed once. The V call is TRBV6-6, the J call TRBJ2-1, with 7 bases matching TRBD1. Per the germline V gene, CDR1 is MNHNY and CDR2 is SVGAGI (reference sequence). The junction had 12 bases not matched to a gene; V was cut back by 7 bases and J by 6 bases. CDR3 length: 15 amino acids. CDR3 DNA sequence: TGTGCCAGCACCCGGGACCGGGACAGCGTCAATGAGCAGTTCTTC. Translated, it gives CASTRDRDSVNEQFF.

V gene TRBV4-1 combines with J gene TRBJ2-5, with TRBD1 matching 7 bases. The CDR3 runs 16 residues. The V gene's germline CDR1 is MGHRA and CDR2 YSYEKL. The V and J ends lost 1 base and 6 bases, in that order; junction bases with no gene match: 11. Written as DNA, the CDR3 is TGCGCCAGCAGCCAAGGAGGGGCCAGGGGGATAAAGACCCAGTACTTC. Translated, it gives CASSQGGARGIKTQYF.

Only a few counts were recorded for this clone. The CDR3 spells CASSRTGYSIQNTGELFF. The CDR3 bases are TGTGCCAGCAGCAGGACAGGGTACAGCATACAAAACACCGGGGAGCTGTTTTTT. The V and J genes are TRBV5-6 and TRBJ2-2; 8 bases fit TRBD1. The CDR3 extends over 18 amino acids. With V trimmed by 4 bases and J by 2 bases, 13 bases remained unmatched. The germline V gene encodes CDR1 SGHDT and CDR2 YYEEEE.

The genes are TRBV30 and TRBJ1-1, with D possibly TRBD1 on 5 matching bases. Trimming left V 5 bases short and J 4 bases short, with 14 bases between. The germline V gene encodes CDR1 GTSNPN and CDR2 SVGIG (reference sequence). The CDR3 runs 13 residues. CDR3 DNA sequence: TGTGCCTGGTACGCCTCGGGGGTCACTGAAGCTTTCTTT. It specifies CAWYASGVTEAFF.

The chain joins TRBV9 to TRBJ1-2, with 8 bases aligning to TRBD1. The V segment lost 0 bases and the J segment 4 bases; nucleotides outside the gene matches: 8. The CDR3 length is 16 residues. The germline CDR1 and CDR2 sequences are SGDLS and YYNGEE. CDR3 sequence: CASSVVPGTGPYGYTF. CDR3 in DNA: TGTGCCAGCAGCGTAGTCCCAGGGACAGGACCCTATGGCTACACCTTC.

V and J are TRBV9 and TRBJ2-5; 9 nucleotides line up with TRBD1. V shed 3 bases and J 4 bases; nucleotides not matched to a gene: 4. The CDR3 is 14 residues long. From germline, CDR1 is SGDLS and CDR2 YYNGEE. For the CDR3, the DNA is TGTGCCAGCAGCGGCACAGGGGGCAGAGAGACCCAGTACTTC. Its protein product is CASSGTGGRETQYF.

This clone has just a few counts. The V gene is TRBV30, the J gene TRBJ1-3; D gene unclear. Trimming stripped 8 bases from V and 0 bases from J, with 8 bases between. This CDR3 spans 12 amino acids. CDR1 and CDR2 from the germline V gene are GTSNPN and SVGIG (reference sequence). The DNA for the CDR3 is TGTGCCGGACCGTTCTCTGGAAACACCATATATTTT. It translates to CAGPFSGNTIYF.

The chain recombines TRBV5-1 with TRBJ2-5; TRBD2 matches 14 bases. This CDR3 has 18 residues. Germline CDR1 SGHRS, CDR2 YFSETQ. Germline trimming cut 3 bases from V and 3 bases from J; bases unmatched to any gene: 10. The CDR3 region has the DNA TGCGCCAGCAGCTCACCGGGACTAGCGGGAGTTGTGGAAGAGACCCAGTACTTC. It specifies CASSSPGLAGVVEETQYF.

The chain is built from TRBV5-1 and TRBJ1-1, with 9 bases aligning to TRBD1. The V and J ends lost 4 bases and 3 bases, in that order; junction bases with no gene match: 7. Germline assignment: CDR1 SGHRS and CDR2 YFSETQ. This CDR3 contains 15 residues. CDR3 in amino acids: CASSQQGAADTEAFF. CDR3 bases: TGCGCCAGCAGCCAACAGGGGGCTGCGGACACTGAAGCTTTCTTT. Full variable domain (outside the CDR3, taken from reference TRBV5-1 and TRBJ1-1): KAGVTQTPRYLIKTRGQQVTLSCSPISGHRSVSWYQQTPGQGLQFLFEYFSETQRNKGNFPGRFSGRQFSNSRSEMNVSTLELGDSALYLCASSQQGAADTEAFFGQGTRLTVV.

This sequence joins TRBV27 and TRBJ1-1, with no clear D. V lost 5 bases, J lost 2 bases, and 21 bases lay in between. Germline lookup yields CDR1 MNHEY and CDR2 SMNVEV (reference sequence). There are 17 residues in the CDR3. The CDR3 DNA is TGTGCCAGCAGTCCCTCGAGGAACCGTCCTTATAACACTGAAGCTTTCTTT. It codes for CASSPSRNRPYNTEAFF.

The DNA for the CDR3 is TGCGCCAGCAGATTCCAGTGGTCGGGGGGCGGCTACGAGCAGTACTTC. This sequence encodes CASRFQWSGGGYEQYF. The rearrangement links TRBV5-1 to TRBJ2-7, with D perhaps matching TRBD2 (7 bases). This CDR3 contains 16 residues. Trimming left V 5 bases short and J 3 bases short, with 21 bases between. Germline V lookup: CDR1 SGHRS, CDR2 YFSETQ.

This clone appeared once. CDR3 residues: CAWASRNTEAFF. The CDR3 DNA follows: TGTGCCTGGGCCTCCAGGAACACTGAAGCTTTCTTT. The rearrangement joins TRBV30 to TRBJ1-1; D gene uncertain. CDR1 and CDR2 (germline): GTSNPN, SVGIG (reference sequence). CDR3 length equals 12 residues. Trimming shortened V by 5 bases and J by 1 base, and 8 bases separated the two germline ends.

This clone was counted only a few times. The chain links TRBV30 to TRBJ2-5; D is unclear. Deletions cut 2 bases from V and 0 bases from J, with 7 bases between. From germline, CDR1 is GTSNPN and CDR2 SVGIG (reference sequence). The length of the CDR3 is 13 residues. The CDR3 loop is CAWSSNHQETQYF. CDR3 DNA: TGTGCCTGGAGTTCGAATCACCAAGAGACCCAGTACTTC.

This sequence joins TRBV7-2 and TRBJ1-5, with D possibly matching TRBD1 (6 bases). Per germline, CDR1 SGHTA and CDR2 FQGNSA. V lost 5 bases and J 7 bases, leaving 15 bases between the germline ends. The CDR3 consists of 14 residues. In DNA, the CDR3 is TGTGCCAGCAGCACGCAGGGGTTCGGACAGCCCCAGCATTTT. Amino acids: CASSTQGFGQPQHF.

This chain connects TRBV30 to TRBJ2-7, with a tentative D call TRBD1 (5 bases). CDR3 length equals 12 residues. V gave up 1 base and J gave up 2 bases, with 6 bases separating them. Germline CDR1 is GTSNPN and CDR2 is SVGIG (reference sequence). CDR3 sequence reads: CAWSAGTYEQYF. CDR3 in DNA: TGTGCCTGGAGTGCAGGGACCTACGAGCAGTACTTC.

To note about this clone: At one end, the junction sequence differs from germline, possibly due to a read error. The chain joins TRBV5-4 to TRBJ2-7; the match to TRBD1 covers 8 bases. The CDR3 is 15 amino acids. Per the germline V gene, CDR1 is SGHNT and CDR2 is YYREEE (reference sequence). CDR3 sequence (DNA): TGCGCCAGCAGCCAAGAAGGGACAGGCACCTACGAGCAGTACTTC. It codes for CASSQEGTGTYEQYF.